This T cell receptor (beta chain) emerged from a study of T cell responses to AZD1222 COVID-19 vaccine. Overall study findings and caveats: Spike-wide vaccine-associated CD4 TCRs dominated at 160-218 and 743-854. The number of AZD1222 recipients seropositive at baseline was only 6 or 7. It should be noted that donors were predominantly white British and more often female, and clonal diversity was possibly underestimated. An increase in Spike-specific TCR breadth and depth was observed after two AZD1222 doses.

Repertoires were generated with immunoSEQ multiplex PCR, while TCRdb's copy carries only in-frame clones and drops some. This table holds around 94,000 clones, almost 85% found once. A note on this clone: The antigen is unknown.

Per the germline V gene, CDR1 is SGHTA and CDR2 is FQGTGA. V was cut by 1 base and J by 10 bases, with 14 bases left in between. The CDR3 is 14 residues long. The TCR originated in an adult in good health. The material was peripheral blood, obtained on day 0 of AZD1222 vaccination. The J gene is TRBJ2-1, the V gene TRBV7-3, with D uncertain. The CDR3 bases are TGTGCCAGCAGCTTAATGGTCCCCGCCCAGGAGCAGTTCTTC. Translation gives CASSLMVPAQEQFF.